Shown below are 10 T cell receptor beta chains from a single sample sequenced in a study of molecular identifiers for immune sequencing clone quantification. From the PCR reads, TCRdb called clonotypes with MiXCR, one entry per CDR3 protein. The sample lists around 480,000 distinct CDR3 sequences, roughly 25% occurring once. Sequencing was done on a sample of naive CD8+ T cells from blood, with Jurkat cell RNA spiked in. Subset here: FACS-sorted CD8+CD4-CCR7+CD45RA+ naive T cells. These receptor sequences come from a human donor in good health. Some libraries in this study had Jurkat cell RNA spiked in.

This clonotype has a count of ten or more. The CDR3 region is CASSDDKLELFF. In nucleotides, the CDR3 is TGTGCCAGCAGCGACGACAAGCTGGAACTGTTTTTT. The V call is TRBV7-9, the J call TRBJ1-4; D is unclear. This CDR3 contains 12 residues. Germline lookup yields CDR1 SEHNR and CDR2 FQNEAQ (reference sequence). V was shortened by 5 bases and J by 12 bases, with 13 bases between the two germline ends.

This clonotype was picked up a small number of times. A read error may produce the germline difference seen at one junction end. The chain employs TRBV20-1 and TRBJ2-7; 11 bases are a match to TRBD2. The length of the CDR3 is 15 residues. CDR1 and CDR2 (germline): DFQATT, SNEGSKA (reference sequence). CDR3 DNA sequence: TGCAGTGCTCGAGATCCGGGACTAGCGGTATACGGGCAGTACTTC. Translating it yields CSARDPGLAVYGQYF.

CDR3 DNA sequence: TGTGCCAGCAGTTGGTTATTGGGGGGGCGAGATACGCAGTATTTT. This encodes CASSWLLGGRDTQYF. This chain connects TRBV27 to TRBJ2-3; D perhaps matches TRBD2 (7 bases). Trimming removed 4 bases from V and 5 bases from J, with 16 bases in between. The CDR3 contains 15 residues. The V gene's germline CDR1 is MNHEY and CDR2 SMNVEV (reference sequence).

This clonotype appeared many times. The chain employs TRBV6-6 and TRBJ2-3, with 7 bases identical to TRBD2. Trimming took 2 bases from V and 0 from J; bases not matched to a gene: 8. The CDR3 totals 17 residues. Germline values: CDR1 MNHNY, CDR2 SVGAGI (reference sequence). The DNA of the CDR3 is TGTGCCAGCAGTTACACAGCATTAGCGGGCAGCACAGATACGCAGTATTTT. Its protein is CASSYTALAGSTDTQYF.

About this clonotype itself: The conserved phenylalanine or tryptophan is not found at the CDR3 terminus, so this likely reflects a read error. The V gene is TRBV7-2, the J gene TRBJ1-1; the D gene is possibly TRBD1 (5 bases). Germline V gene lookup returns CDR1 SGHTA and CDR2 FQGNSA. The CDR3 runs to 13 residues. V dropped 5 bases and J dropped 3 bases, with 10 bases sitting between them. CDR3 sequence (DNA): TGTGCCAGCAGCAGGGGTTTGTACACTGAAGCTTTCTCT. Translated: CASSRGLYTEAFS.

Points on this clonotype: A single base separates this from a much larger clone, so it may be a read error. CDR3 coding DNA: TGCAGTGCTGAAGGGACAGCGTCCTACGAGCAGTACTTC. Residues: CSAEGTASYEQYF. This chain joins TRBV20-1 and TRBJ2-7; 7 bases fit TRBD1. Germline V gene lookup returns CDR1 DFQATT and CDR2 SNEGSKA (reference sequence). Trimming cost V 5 bases and J 1 base; bases outside gene matches: 5. The CDR3 has 13 residues.

This clonotype came up many times. The chain links TRBV3-1 to TRBJ2-7; D uncertain. The CDR3 runs 12 residues. The germline V gene has CDR1 LGHDT and CDR2 YNNKEL (reference sequence). V lost 5 bases and J lost 1, with 6 bases in between. CDR3 bases: TGTGCCAGCAGCTATCGATCCTACGAGCAGTACTTC. Amino acid sequence: CASSYRSYEQYF.

The chain recombines TRBV6-2 or TRBV6-3 with TRBJ1-1; TRBD1 aligns across 8 bases. With V trimmed by 0 bases and J by 3 bases, 9 bases remained unmatched. Germline CDR1 and CDR2: MNHEY and SVGEGT. This CDR3 has 17 residues. The CDR3 reads CASSYSRCQGADTEAFF. In nucleotides, the CDR3 is TGTGCCAGCAGTTACTCGAGATGCCAGGGGGCTGACACTGAAGCTTTCTTT.

The chain links TRBV3-1 to TRBJ1-2; D ambiguous. Germline V gene lookup returns CDR1 LGHDT and CDR2 YNNKEL (reference sequence). Trimming cost V 1 base and J 0 bases, with 15 bases left between them. The CDR3 has 17 amino acids. CDR3 coding DNA: TGTGCCAGCAGCCAAGTTTCTTCGGCGGATTCTAACTATGGCTACACCTTC. It is translated as CASSQVSSADSNYGYTF.

This clonotype was seen a few times. V is TRBV5-3 and J is TRBJ2-3, with D possibly TRBD2 on 5 matching bases. TRBV5-3 is flagged as an ORF with uncertain function. Trimming removed 10 bases from V and 2 bases from J, with 23 bases in between. This CDR3 contains 16 residues. DNA of the CDR3: TGTGCCGGCAGCCCGGTTCTAGCTCGGTCCACAGATACGCAGTATTTT. As protein: CAGSPVLARSTDTQYF.